This entry is about one T cell receptor (beta chain). Its antigen is as yet unknown. The record originates from a study of T cells after yellow fever vaccination. Broader study findings: Reappearing after the booster were most of the clones from primary vaccination (roughly 95% CD4, approximately 86% CD8).

There are 16 residues in the CDR3. Germline values: CDR1 SGHAT, CDR2 FQNNGV. V lost 0 bases and J 6 bases, leaving 17 bases between the germline ends. TCRdb reprocessed the 5' RACE reads via MiXCR and lists one record per CDR3 protein. The repertoire holds approximately 300,000 distinct CDR3 sequences, about 11% seen once, with 3.3% in the top ten. This sequence was found in a man aged 18 to 35 who received the YFV17D yellow fever vaccine. Specimen: CD4+ T cells sorted from PBMCs, collected 45 days after the yellow fever booster vaccination. V gene TRBV11-2 combines with J gene TRBJ1-1; D is unresolved. The CDR3 nucleotides are TGTGCCAGCAGCTTAGATAGCATCCGCCCTGTTTCTGAAGCTTTCTTT. Translated, it gives CASSLDSIRPVSEAFF.